A single sample is the source of the 10 T cell receptor beta chains below, sequenced in a study of blood T cell repertoires in COVID-19. The table came from immunoSEQ multiplex PCR; TCRdb's copy has only in-frame clones and leaves some out. The data hold under 250,000 clones, with around nine tenths observed a single time. Sequences were obtained from peripheral blood. All receptors derive from a man in his fifties or sixties who had recovered from COVID-19.

This sequence joins TRBV2 and TRBJ2-3; 7 bases match TRBD1. The germline V gene encodes CDR1 SNHLY and CDR2 FYNNEI. CDR3 length: 16 amino acids. Trimming cost V 6 bases and J 6 bases; bases outside gene matches: 15. The chain's CDR3 is CASRETGVFFVDTQYF. The DNA of the CDR3 is TGTGCCAGCAGAGAAACAGGGGTTTTTTTCGTGGATACGCAGTATTTT.

CDR3 sequence (DNA): TGCAGTCTTATTGGGGCGGGGGGTACAGATACGCAGTATTTT. Translated: CSLIGAGGTDTQYF. The chain joins TRBV29-1 to TRBJ2-3; the match to TRBD2 covers 8 bases. The germline V gene encodes CDR1 SQVTM and CDR2 ANQGSEA. The CDR3 loop spans 14 amino acids.

This clone has only one observation. One end of the junction does not line up with germline, which may come from a read error. The chain has TRBV11-2 and TRBJ2-7; 14 bases are a match to TRBD2. Germline values: CDR1 SGHAT, CDR2 FQNNGV. This CDR3 has 17 amino acids. CDR3 DNA: TGTGCCAGCAGCGTGACTAGCGGGAGGGCCATATCCTCCGAGCAGTACTTC. Its translation is CASSVTSGRAISSEQYF.

The chain is built from TRBV28 and TRBJ1-2, with D possibly matching TRBD1 (6 bases). The CDR3 covers 13 residues. V was cut by 6 bases and J by 7 bases, with 15 bases left in between. From germline, CDR1 is MDHEN and CDR2 SYDVKM. The CDR3 protein is CASRKPQGSGYTF. The CDR3 nucleotides read TGTGCCAGCAGAAAACCCCAGGGGTCTGGCTACACCTTC.

The J gene is TRBJ2-1, the V gene TRBV9; D unresolved. CDR1 SGDLS and CDR2 YYNGEE come from the germline V gene. V lost 4 bases and J lost 6, with 8 bases in between. The CDR3 contains 12 residues. CDR3 DNA sequence: TGTGCCAGCAGCCCGCGTTCCAATGAGCAGTTCTTC. Translation: CASSPRSNEQFF.

In nucleotides, the CDR3 is TGCGCCAGCAGCCAAGAGGGGGCGGCCGGTGGGCCAAGTCAGCCCCAGCATTTT. The encoded protein is CASSQEGAAGGPSQPQHF. The chain carries TRBV4-1 and TRBJ1-5, with D possibly matching TRBD1 (6 bases). V shed 0 bases and J shed 6 bases, with 21 bases lying between them. The CDR3 length is 18 residues. The V gene's germline CDR1 is MGHRA and CDR2 YSYEKL.

The chain carries TRBV19 and TRBJ1-5; weak D call: TRBD1 (6 bases). Germline CDR1 reads LNHDA; CDR2 reads SQIVND (reference sequence). The CDR3 spans 19 residues. The V and J ends lost 7 bases and 2 bases respectively, with 27 bases between them. The CDR3 sequence: CASTTQAQGLRGGNQPQHF. CDR3 nucleotides: TGTGCCAGTACCACCCAGGCACAGGGCCTCCGTGGAGGCAATCAGCCCCAGCATTTT.

The chain employs TRBV10-3 and TRBJ1-3; TRBD1 agrees at 7 bases. Germline V gene data show CDR1 as ENHRY and CDR2 as SYGVKD. This CDR3 contains 13 residues. The V and J ends lost 6 bases and 3 bases, in that order; junction bases with no gene match: 2. CDR3: CAIRQGIGNTIYF. The CDR3 coding sequence is TGTGCCATCAGACAGGGGATTGGAAACACCATATATTTT.

The chain uses TRBV5-1 and TRBJ2-7; tentative D call: TRBD2 (6 bases). Germline V gene sequence: CDR1 SGHRS, CDR2 YFSETQ. The V and J ends lost 3 bases and 2 bases respectively, with 24 bases between them. The CDR3 loop spans 18 amino acids. The CDR3 DNA follows: TGCGCCAGCAGCTCCGGCCAGGTTTGGACGGGAGCCGCCTACGAGCAGTACTTC. It yields the protein CASSSGQVWTGAAYEQYF.

The chain joins TRBV29-1 to TRBJ2-2, with TRBD1 matching over 8 bases. The CDR3 covers 13 residues. Germline V lookup: CDR1 SQVTM, CDR2 ANQGSEA. V shed 7 bases and J 8 bases; nucleotides not matched to a gene: 9. In DNA, the CDR3 is TGCAGCGCTGGGGCAGGGGGCTTAGGGGAGCTGTTTTTT. Residues: CSAGAGGLGELFF.